This T cell receptor (beta chain) derives from a study of CD8+ T cells in alopecia areata. Background on the study: Treated patients received oral tofacitinib, 5 to 10 mg twice daily.

Between the trimmed V and J ends, which lost 4 bases and 0 bases, there was a span of 11 bases. This CDR3 comprises 15 residues. Germline V CDR1 and CDR2: SGHRS, YFSETQ. Findings and limits, study-wide: Scalp data also include sequences from resident alphabeta T cells of normal skin.

The treatment: oral pan-JAK inhibitor, 5-10 mg twice daily. This clone was seen a few times. Its antigen remains unknown. It was cDNA, reverse transcribed from extracted RNA, that served as the sequencing template. Some clones are missing from TCRdb's copy, which holds only in-frame ones; the method was immunoSEQ multiplex PCR. The sample lists about 250,000 clones; 45% to 70% were seen once. The chain couples TRBV5-1 to TRBJ2-1, with D possibly being TRBD1 (5 bases). Sample: CD4+ T cells sorted from blood, taken around week 54, from a patient treated with tofacitinib. This TCR derives from a human donor with alopecia areata. DNA for the CDR3: TGCGCCAGCAGCCGACAGTTCAGCTCCTACAATGAGCAGTTCTTC. Protein product: CASSRQFSSYNEQFF.